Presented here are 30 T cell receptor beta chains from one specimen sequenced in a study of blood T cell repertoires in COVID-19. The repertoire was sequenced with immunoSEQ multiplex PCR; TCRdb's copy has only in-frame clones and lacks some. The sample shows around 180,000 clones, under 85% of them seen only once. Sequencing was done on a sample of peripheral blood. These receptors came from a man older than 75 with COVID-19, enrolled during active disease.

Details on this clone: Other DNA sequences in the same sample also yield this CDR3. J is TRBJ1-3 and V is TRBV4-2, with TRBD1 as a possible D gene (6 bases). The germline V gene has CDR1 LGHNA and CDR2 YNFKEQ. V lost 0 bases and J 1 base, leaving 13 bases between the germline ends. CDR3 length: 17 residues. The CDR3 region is CASSQEGGGSSGNTIYF. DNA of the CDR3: TGTGCCAGCAGCCAAGAAGGGGGGGGCTCTTCTGGAAACACCATATATTTT.

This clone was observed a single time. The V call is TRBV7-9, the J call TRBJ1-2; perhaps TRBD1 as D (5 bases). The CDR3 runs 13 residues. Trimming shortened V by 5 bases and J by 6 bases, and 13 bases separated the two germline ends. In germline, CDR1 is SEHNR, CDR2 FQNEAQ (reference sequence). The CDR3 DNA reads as TGTGCCAGCAGCCGCGGGGCAGCAAATGGCTACACCTTC. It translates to CASSRGAANGYTF.

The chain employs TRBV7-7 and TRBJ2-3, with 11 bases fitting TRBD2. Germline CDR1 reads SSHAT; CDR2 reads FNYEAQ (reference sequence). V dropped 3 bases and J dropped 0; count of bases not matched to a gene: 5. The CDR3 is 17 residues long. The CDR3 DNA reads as TGTGCCAGCAGCTTCAGACTAGCGGGGCCAAGCACAGATACGCAGTATTTT. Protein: CASSFRLAGPSTDTQYF.

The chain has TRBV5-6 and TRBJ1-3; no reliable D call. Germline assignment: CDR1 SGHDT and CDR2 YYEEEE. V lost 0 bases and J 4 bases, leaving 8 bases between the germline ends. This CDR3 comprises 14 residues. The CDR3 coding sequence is TGTGCCAGCAGCTTGGAAGGCGGGGGAAACACCATATATTTT. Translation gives CASSLEGGGNTIYF.

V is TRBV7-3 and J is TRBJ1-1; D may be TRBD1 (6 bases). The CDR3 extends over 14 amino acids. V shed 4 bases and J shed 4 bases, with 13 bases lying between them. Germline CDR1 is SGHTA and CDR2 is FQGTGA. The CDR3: CASSSQGTGTEAFF. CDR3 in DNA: TGTGCCAGCAGCTCACAGGGCACGGGCACTGAAGCTTTCTTT.

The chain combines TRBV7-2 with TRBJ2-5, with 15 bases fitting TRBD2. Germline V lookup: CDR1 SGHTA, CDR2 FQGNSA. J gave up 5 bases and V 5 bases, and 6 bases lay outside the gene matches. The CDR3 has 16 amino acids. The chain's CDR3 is CASSPGLAGGRETQYF. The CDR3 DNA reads TGTGCCAGCAGCCCGGGACTAGCGGGGGGCAGGGAGACCCAGTACTTC.

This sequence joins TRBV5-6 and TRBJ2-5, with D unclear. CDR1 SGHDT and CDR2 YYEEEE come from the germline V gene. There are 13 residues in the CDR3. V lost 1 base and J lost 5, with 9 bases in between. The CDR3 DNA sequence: TGTGCCAGCAGCTTGTCCGGGTGGGAGACCCAGTACTTC. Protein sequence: CASSLSGWETQYF.

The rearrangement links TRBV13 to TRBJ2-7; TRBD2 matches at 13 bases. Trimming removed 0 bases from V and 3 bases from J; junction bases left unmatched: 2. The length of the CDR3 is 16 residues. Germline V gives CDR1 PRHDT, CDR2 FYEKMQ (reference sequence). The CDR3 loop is CASSLGGLAGDYEQYF. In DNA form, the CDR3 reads TGTGCCAGCAGCTTAGGAGGACTAGCGGGGGACTACGAGCAGTACTTC.

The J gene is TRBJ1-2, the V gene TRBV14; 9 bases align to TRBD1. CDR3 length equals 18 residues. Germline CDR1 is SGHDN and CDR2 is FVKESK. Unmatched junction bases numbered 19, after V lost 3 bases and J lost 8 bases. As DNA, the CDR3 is TGTGCCAGCAGCCAGATCGGGACAGGGTGGAGTGGAACTGGGGGCTACACCTTC. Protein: CASSQIGTGWSGTGGYTF.

The CDR3 sequence is CASSPGGRSTDTQYF. The CDR3 DNA is TGTGCTAGTTCGCCCGGGGGTCGAAGCACAGATACGCAGTATTTT. The V call is TRBV12-5, the J call TRBJ2-3, with a weak D call TRBD2 (6 bases). The germline gives CDR1 LGHNT, CDR2 FRNRAP. The V end lost 8 bases, the J end lost 0 bases, and 15 bases lay between the germline ends. The CDR3 spans 15 residues.

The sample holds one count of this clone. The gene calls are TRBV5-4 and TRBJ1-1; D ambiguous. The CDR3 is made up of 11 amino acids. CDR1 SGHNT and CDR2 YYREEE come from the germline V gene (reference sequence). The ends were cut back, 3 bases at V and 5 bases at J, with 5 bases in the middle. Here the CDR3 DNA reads TGTGCCAGCAGCTATGAGACTGAAGCTTTCTTT. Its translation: CASSYETEAFF. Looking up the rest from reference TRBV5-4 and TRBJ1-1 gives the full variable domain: ETGVTQSPTHLIKTRGQQVTLRCSSQSGHNTVSWYQQALGQGPQFIFQYYREEENGRGNFPPRFSGLQFPNYSSELNVNALELDDSALYLCASSYETEAFFGQGTRLTVV.

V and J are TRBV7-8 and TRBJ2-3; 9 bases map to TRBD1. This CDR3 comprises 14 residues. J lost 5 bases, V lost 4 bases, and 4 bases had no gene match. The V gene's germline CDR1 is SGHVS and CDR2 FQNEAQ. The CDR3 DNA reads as TGTGCCAGCAGCTCTCGACAGGGGGAAGATACGCAGTATTTT. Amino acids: CASSSRQGEDTQYF.

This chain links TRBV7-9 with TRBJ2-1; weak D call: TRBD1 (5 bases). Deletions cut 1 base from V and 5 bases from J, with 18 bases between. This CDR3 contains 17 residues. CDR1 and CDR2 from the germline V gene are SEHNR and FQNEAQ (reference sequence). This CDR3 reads CASSLGRGFGQHNEQFF. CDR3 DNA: TGTGCCAGCAGCTTAGGCCGCGGCTTTGGACAACACAATGAGCAGTTCTTC. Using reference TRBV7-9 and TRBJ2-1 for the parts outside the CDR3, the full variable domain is DTGVSQNPRHKITKRGQNVTFRCDPISEHNRLYWYRQTLGQGPEFLTYFQNEAQLEKSRLLSDRFSAERPKGSFSTLEIQRTEQGDSAMYLCASSLGRGFGQHNEQFFGPGTRLTVL.

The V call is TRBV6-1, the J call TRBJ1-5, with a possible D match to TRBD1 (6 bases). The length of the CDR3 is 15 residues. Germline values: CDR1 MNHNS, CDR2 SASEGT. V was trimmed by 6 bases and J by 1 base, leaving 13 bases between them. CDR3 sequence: CASSQQGPSNQPQHF. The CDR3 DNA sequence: TGTGCCAGCAGCCAACAGGGACCCAGCAATCAGCCCCAGCATTTT.

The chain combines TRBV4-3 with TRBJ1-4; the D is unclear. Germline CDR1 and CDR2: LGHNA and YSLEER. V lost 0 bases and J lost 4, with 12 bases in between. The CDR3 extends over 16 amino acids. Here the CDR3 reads CASSQDFASLNEKLFF. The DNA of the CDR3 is TGCGCCAGCAGCCAAGATTTTGCCAGTCTTAATGAAAAACTGTTTTTT.

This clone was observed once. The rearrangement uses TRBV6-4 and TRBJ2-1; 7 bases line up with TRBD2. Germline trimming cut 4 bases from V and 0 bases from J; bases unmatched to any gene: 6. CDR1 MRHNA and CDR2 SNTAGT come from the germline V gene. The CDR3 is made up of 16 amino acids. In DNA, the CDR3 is TGTGCCAGCAGTGCCCAGGGAGGGACCTCCTACAATGAGCAGTTCTTC. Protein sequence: CASSAQGGTSYNEQFF.

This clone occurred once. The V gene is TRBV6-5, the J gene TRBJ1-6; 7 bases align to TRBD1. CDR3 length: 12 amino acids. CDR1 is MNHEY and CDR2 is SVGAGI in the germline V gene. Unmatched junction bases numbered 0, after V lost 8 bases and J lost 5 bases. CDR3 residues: CASDRDNSPLHF. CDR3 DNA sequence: TGTGCCAGCGACAGGGATAATTCACCCCTCCACTTT.

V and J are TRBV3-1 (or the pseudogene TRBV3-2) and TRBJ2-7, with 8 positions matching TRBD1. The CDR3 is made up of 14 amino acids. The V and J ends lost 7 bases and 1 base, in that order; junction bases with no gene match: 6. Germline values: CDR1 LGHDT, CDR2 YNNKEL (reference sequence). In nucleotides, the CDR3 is TGTGCCAGCACCGGGACAGGCCTTTCCTACGAGCAGTACTTC. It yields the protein CASTGTGLSYEQYF.

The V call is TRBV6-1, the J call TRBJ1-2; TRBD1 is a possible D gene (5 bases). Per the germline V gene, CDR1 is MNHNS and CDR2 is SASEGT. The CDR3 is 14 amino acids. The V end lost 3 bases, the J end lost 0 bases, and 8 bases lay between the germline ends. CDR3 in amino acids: CASSDPQANYGYTF. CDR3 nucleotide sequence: TGTGCCAGCAGTGACCCACAGGCTAACTATGGCTACACCTTC.

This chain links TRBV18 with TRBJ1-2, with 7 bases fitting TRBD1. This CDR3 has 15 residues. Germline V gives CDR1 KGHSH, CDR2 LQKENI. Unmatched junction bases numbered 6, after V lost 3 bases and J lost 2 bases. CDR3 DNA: TGTGCCAGCTCACCGGGGACAGCTCCAAACTATGGCTACACCTTC. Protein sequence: CASSPGTAPNYGYTF.

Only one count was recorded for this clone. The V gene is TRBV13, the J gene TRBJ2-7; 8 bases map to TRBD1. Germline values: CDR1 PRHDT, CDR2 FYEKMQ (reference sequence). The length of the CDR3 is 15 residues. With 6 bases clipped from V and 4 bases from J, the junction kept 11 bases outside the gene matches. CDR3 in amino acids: CASRAAGTGGYEQYF. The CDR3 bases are TGTGCCAGCAGGGCTGCCGGGACAGGAGGGTACGAGCAGTACTTC.

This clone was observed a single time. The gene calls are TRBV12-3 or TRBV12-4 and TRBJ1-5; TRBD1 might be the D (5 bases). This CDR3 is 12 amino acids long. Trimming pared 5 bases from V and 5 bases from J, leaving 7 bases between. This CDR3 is CASSVQDQPQHF. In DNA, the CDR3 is TGTGCCAGCAGTGTACAGGATCAGCCCCAGCATTTT.

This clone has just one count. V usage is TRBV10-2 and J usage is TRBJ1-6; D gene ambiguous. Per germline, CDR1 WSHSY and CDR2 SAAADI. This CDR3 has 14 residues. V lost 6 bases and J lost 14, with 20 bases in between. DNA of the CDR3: TGCGCCAGCAGCCCGATATCGGGTACTTTGGCCCTCCACTTT. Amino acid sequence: CASSPISGTLALHF.

CDR3 region: CASSWSRQANIQYF. Written as DNA, the CDR3 is TGTGCCAGCAGCTGGAGCAGACAGGCCAACATTCAGTACTTC. This chain connects TRBV11-2 to TRBJ2-4; D possibly corresponds to TRBD1 (6 bases). V lost 4 bases and J 7 bases, leaving 14 bases between the germline ends. The CDR3 length is 14 residues. Germline V lookup: CDR1 SGHAT, CDR2 FQNNGV.

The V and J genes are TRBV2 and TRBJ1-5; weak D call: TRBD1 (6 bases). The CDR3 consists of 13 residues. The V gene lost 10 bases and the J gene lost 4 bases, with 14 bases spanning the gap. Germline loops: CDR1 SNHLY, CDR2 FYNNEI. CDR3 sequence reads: CATIGQLNQPQHF. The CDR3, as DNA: TGTGCCACCATTGGACAGTTAAATCAGCCCCAGCATTTT. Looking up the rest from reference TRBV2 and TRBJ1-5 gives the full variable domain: EPEVTQTPSHQVTQMGQEVILRCVPISNHLYFYWYRQILGQKVEFLVSFYNNEISEKSEIFDDQFSVERPDGSNFTLKIRSTKLEDSAMYFCATIGQLNQPQHFGDGTRLSIL.

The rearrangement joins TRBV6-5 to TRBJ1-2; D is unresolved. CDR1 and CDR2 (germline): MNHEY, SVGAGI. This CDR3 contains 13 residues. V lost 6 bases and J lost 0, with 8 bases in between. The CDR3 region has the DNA TGTGCCAGCAGCGAGATTGCTAACTATGGCTACACCTTC. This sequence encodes CASSEIANYGYTF.

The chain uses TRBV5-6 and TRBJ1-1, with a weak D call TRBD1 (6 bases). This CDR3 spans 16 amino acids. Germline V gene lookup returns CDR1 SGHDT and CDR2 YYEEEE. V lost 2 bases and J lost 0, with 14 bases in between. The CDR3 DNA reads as TGTGCCAGCAGCTTACCGGGACAACTCTTGAACACTGAAGCTTTCTTT. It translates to CASSLPGQLLNTEAFF.

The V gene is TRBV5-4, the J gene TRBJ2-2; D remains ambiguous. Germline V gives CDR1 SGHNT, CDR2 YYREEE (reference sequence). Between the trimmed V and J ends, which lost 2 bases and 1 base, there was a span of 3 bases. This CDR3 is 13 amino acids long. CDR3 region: CASSFRNTGELFF. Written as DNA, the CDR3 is TGTGCCAGCAGCTTTAGGAACACCGGGGAGCTGTTTTTT.

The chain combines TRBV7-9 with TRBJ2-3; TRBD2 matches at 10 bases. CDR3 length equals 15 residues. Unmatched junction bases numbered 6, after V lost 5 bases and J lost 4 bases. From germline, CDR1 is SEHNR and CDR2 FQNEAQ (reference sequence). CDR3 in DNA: TGTGCCAGCAGCCGTACCGGGACTAGCGCAGATACGCAGTATTTT. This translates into CASSRTGTSADTQYF.

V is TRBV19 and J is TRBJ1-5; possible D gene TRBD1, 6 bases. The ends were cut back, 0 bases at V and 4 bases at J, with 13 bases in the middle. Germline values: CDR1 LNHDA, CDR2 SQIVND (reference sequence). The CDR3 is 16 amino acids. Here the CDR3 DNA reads TGTGCCAGTAGTATAGATGGGGGGGGCCAGAATCAGCCCCAGCATTTT. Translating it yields CASSIDGGGQNQPQHF.